This T cell receptor (beta chain) comes out of a study of cytomegalovirus exposure and HLA in healthy donors. Looking at the study overall: Tens of millions of unique TCR sequences came from HLA-typed donors in an early release. General observations from the study: The study listed approximately 170 cytomegalovirus-associated TCR beta chains. Donors were assumed by presence/absence analyses to have roughly uniform sequencing depth.

This clone was picked up a small number of times. Antigen unknown. The study ran its PCR with 60 Vbeta and 13 Jbeta primers. Produced via immunoSEQ multiplex PCR; TCRdb's table is partial and in-frame only. The table shows more than 85,000 clones, with roughly 13% occurring only once. CDR3 length: 15 residues. Whereas donors were nominally healthy upon sampling, unrecorded immune exposures were probable. The chain recombines TRBV21-1 with TRBJ2-7; the table gives TRBD2 as D, unverified against the DNA. TRBV21-1 is a recognized pseudogene. This receptor was identified in a man aged 35-49 years in good health and CMV-seropositive. The source material was PBMCs. As DNA, the CDR3 is TGTGCCAGCTTCTCGGGGGGGGGACTTTCCTACGAGCAGTACTTC. This gives the protein CASFSGGGLSYEQYF.